The 31 T cell receptor beta chains below were found in one sample sequenced in a study of T cells in Graves' hyperthyroidism and ophthalmopathy (dated by TCRdb to between 2018 and 2021). Receptor libraries were prepared by multiplex PCR. Data came from an Illumina HiSeq 2000. The TCR beta CDR3 regions were amplified from RNA transcripts. For the first round of RT-PCR on the TCR CDR3, the HTBI primer set was used together with the Qiagen OneStep RT-PCR kit. The public reads were reanalyzed by TCRdb: fastp trimming at Q25, MiXCR alignment, in-frame beta chains only. Identical CDR3 proteins give one entry, which carries the most common genes and DNA. The sample yields about 360,000 distinct CDR3 sequences; less than 15% were counted once. The ten top clones hold around 9.2% of the sample. The sequencing input was blood. The receptors come from a young woman with Graves' hyperthyroidism.

This clonotype was counted ten times or more. The chain carries TRBV20-1 and TRBJ2-5; 10 bases match TRBD1. Germline CDR1 DFQATT, CDR2 SNEGSKA (reference sequence). CDR3 size: 15 residues. The ends lost 2 bases at V and 1 base at J; junction bases unmatched: 4. CDR3 loop: CSARSRQGAQETQYF. For the CDR3, the DNA is TGCAGTGCTAGATCGAGACAGGGGGCCCAAGAGACCCAGTACTTC.

V usage is TRBV3-1 and J usage is TRBJ1-2, with D unclear. Trimming shortened V by 1 base and J by 5 bases, and 11 bases separated the two germline ends. The CDR3 contains 14 residues. Per germline, CDR1 LGHDT and CDR2 YNNKEL (reference sequence). CDR3 DNA sequence: TGTGCCAGCAGCCAAGGGGGAGTAGCGTATGGCTACACCTTC. It encodes CASSQGGVAYGYTF. Using reference TRBV3-1 and TRBJ1-2 for the parts outside the CDR3, the full variable domain is DTAVSQTPKYLVTQMGNDKSIKCEQNLGHDTMYWYKQDSKKFLKIMFSYNNKELIINETVPNRFSPKSPDKAHLNLHINSLELGDSAVYFCASSQGGVAYGYTFGSGTRLTVV.

This CDR3 is CASSHRAGGVDTQYF. The CDR3 region has the DNA TGTGCCAGCAGTCATCGGGCGGGGGGTGTGGATACGCAGTATTTT. The chain is built from TRBV28 and TRBJ2-3, with 8 bases identical to TRBD2. Germline CDR1 reads MDHEN; CDR2 reads SYDVKM. This CDR3 contains 15 residues. The J segment lost 6 bases and the V segment lost 5 bases, leaving 10 bases of the junction unmatched.

This clonotype was counted ten times or more. The chain links TRBV20-1 to TRBJ2-1; D gene ambiguous. The CDR3 is 15 residues long. Germline V gives CDR1 DFQATT, CDR2 SNEGSKA (reference sequence). V shed 5 bases and J shed 2 bases, with 16 bases lying between them. The CDR3 region has the DNA TGCAGTGCTCCTTCACGAGAGTTCCCCTACAATGAGCAGTTCTTC. Translation: CSAPSREFPYNEQFF.

There are many counts of this clonotype. V gene TRBV12-3 or TRBV12-4 combines with J gene TRBJ2-1; 8 nucleotides line up with TRBD1. This CDR3 comprises 12 residues. V lost 6 bases, J lost 9 bases, and 4 bases stayed unmatched. The CDR3 spells CASRQGAGEQFF. CDR3 nucleotides: TGTGCCAGCAGGCAGGGGGCAGGTGAGCAGTTCTTC.

This clonotype appeared many times. The chain links TRBV6-2 or TRBV6-3 to TRBJ2-7; TRBD2 is a possible D gene (6 bases). Germline values: CDR1 MNHEY, CDR2 SVGEGT. V shed 6 bases and J shed 6 bases, with 27 bases lying between them. This CDR3 spans 17 amino acids. The chain's CDR3 is CASSPSTARDSNREQYF. The DNA of the CDR3 is TGTGCCAGCAGCCCCTCAACCGCCCGGGACTCTAACCGCGAGCAGTACTTC.

This clonotype was recorded many times. The gene calls are TRBV7-8 and TRBJ2-7; TRBD2 matches at 12 bases. CDR3 size: 18 residues. CDR1 and CDR2 (germline): SGHVS, FQNEAQ. J was trimmed by 5 bases and V by 8 bases; bases with no gene match: 19. The CDR3 bases are TGTGCCAGCCCACCAGAGACTAGCGGGAGTTTCGGTCAGCACGAGCAGTACTTC. It is translated as CASPPETSGSFGQHEQYF.

This clonotype was seen many times. The V gene is TRBV3-1, the J gene TRBJ1-5; D not certain. The CDR3 contains 15 residues. V was pared by 3 bases and J by 0 bases, with 9 bases between. Germline V gene sequence: CDR1 LGHDT, CDR2 YNNKEL (reference sequence). CDR3 sequence: CASSQGSYSNQPQHF. CDR3 nucleotide sequence: TGTGCCAGCAGCCAGGGAAGTTATAGCAATCAGCCCCAGCATTTT.

The table lists this clonotype with many counts. V usage is TRBV7-9 and J usage is TRBJ2-1, with D possibly matching TRBD1 (5 bases). Trimming took 5 bases from V and 7 from J, leaving 15 bases between them. Germline lookup yields CDR1 SEHNR and CDR2 FQNEAQ (reference sequence). This CDR3 has 14 amino acids. The CDR3 is CASSPMGPRNEQFF. DNA for the CDR3: TGTGCCAGCAGCCCGATGGGGCCCAGGAATGAGCAGTTCTTC.

The CDR3 DNA sequence: TGTGCCAGCAGTGATGTCCGGGATACGCAGTATTTT. Translation gives CASSDVRDTQYF. The J gene is TRBJ2-3, the V gene TRBV6-1; D remains unclear. Germline V gives CDR1 MNHNS, CDR2 SASEGT. The CDR3 totals 12 residues. The V and J ends lost 3 bases and 6 bases respectively, with 7 bases between them.

This clonotype was picked up a small number of times. The V and J genes are TRBV20-1 and TRBJ2-7; the D call may be TRBD1 or TRBD2 (5 bases each). V was pared by 3 bases and J by 4 bases, with 25 bases between. Per the germline V gene, CDR1 is DFQATT and CDR2 is SNEGSKA (reference sequence). The CDR3 contains 17 residues. The CDR3, as DNA: TGCAGTGCTAGGGATGCCATGGTGGGGGTCGACCCGTACGAGCAGTACTTC. Its protein product is CSARDAMVGVDPYEQYF.

This clonotype was counted ten times or more. The chain is built from TRBV6-1 and TRBJ2-7; D ambiguous. This CDR3 spans 13 amino acids. Germline V gives CDR1 MNHNS, CDR2 SASEGT. V dropped 3 bases and J dropped 3 bases, with 9 bases sitting between them. Written as DNA, the CDR3 is TGTGCCAGCAGTGAGGGGTCAAGCTACGAGCAGTACTTC. Its translation is CASSEGSSYEQYF.

This clonotype was seen many times. The chain has TRBV6-1 and TRBJ2-3; D call uncertain. Between the trimmed V and J ends, which lost 6 bases and 2 bases, there was a span of 15 bases. The CDR3 totals 15 residues. The germline CDR1 and CDR2 sequences are MNHNS and SASEGT. The CDR3 DNA reads as TGTGCCAGCAGAGCACAGAGGTTAAACACAGATACGCAGTATTTT. Protein product: CASRAQRLNTDTQYF.

CDR3 amino acids: CASSSTGRRSTDTQYF. The CDR3 region has the DNA TGCGCCAGCAGCTCGACGGGACGCAGAAGCACAGATACGCAGTATTTT. The rearrangement uses TRBV5-1 and TRBJ2-3, with D perhaps given as TRBD1 or TRBD2 (5 bases each). Germline CDR1 and CDR2: SGHRS and YFSETQ. The CDR3 sequence is 16 residues long. V dropped 3 bases and J dropped 0 bases, with 14 bases sitting between them.

This clonotype was recorded at least ten times. The gene calls are TRBV12-3 or TRBV12-4 and TRBJ1-5; TRBD1 might be the D (5 bases). V shed 3 bases and J shed 4 bases, with 13 bases lying between them. This CDR3 is built from 15 residues. In DNA form, the CDR3 reads TGTGCCAGCAGTTTGGGCCAGGGCGTGAATCAGCCCCAGCATTTT. This encodes CASSLGQGVNQPQHF.

The V call is TRBV2, the J call TRBJ1-2; perhaps TRBD1 as D (6 bases). V was cut by 8 bases and J by 1 base, with 11 bases left in between. Germline CDR1 is SNHLY and CDR2 is FYNNEI. The CDR3 totals 13 residues. In DNA form, the CDR3 reads TGTGCCAGCCGTAGGACAGTTAACTATGGCTACACCTTC. Its translation is CASRRTVNYGYTF.

This clonotype showed up many times. The CDR3 protein is CASRGPGGRFF. DNA for the CDR3: TGTGCCAGCAGAGGACCGGGGGGGCGGTTCTTC. The rearrangement joins TRBV2 to TRBJ2-1; 8 nucleotides line up with TRBD2. The CDR3 is 11 amino acids. J gave up 15 bases and V 6 bases, and 7 bases lay outside the gene matches. Germline CDR1 SNHLY, CDR2 FYNNEI.

There are many counts of this clonotype. J is TRBJ2-7 and V is TRBV3-1; TRBD1 matches 10 bases. Germline CDR1 and CDR2: LGHDT and YNNKEL (reference sequence). V lost 4 bases and J lost 2; bases outside the gene matches: 2. This CDR3 comprises 14 residues. The CDR3 sequence: CASSRGQGPYEQYF. The DNA for the CDR3 is TGTGCCAGCAGCCGGGGACAGGGGCCCTACGAGCAGTACTTC.

There are many counts of this clonotype. The genes are TRBV11-2 and TRBJ2-3; 10 positions match TRBD2. The CDR3 runs to 16 residues. Germline V gene lookup returns CDR1 SGHAT and CDR2 FQNNGV. With 2 bases clipped from V and 3 bases from J, the junction kept 5 bases outside the gene matches. Here the CDR3 reads CASSLWVAGGTDTQYF. The CDR3 DNA is TGTGCCAGCAGCTTATGGGTAGCGGGGGGTACAGATACGCAGTATTTT.

This clonotype occurred many times. The chain employs TRBV12-3 or TRBV12-4 and TRBJ2-5; 10 nucleotides agree with TRBD2. CDR3 length equals 16 residues. Trimming at V came to 2 bases and at J to 8 bases, leaving 11 bases not matched to a gene. Here the CDR3 reads CASSLYGLAEGGTQYF. CDR3 sequence (DNA): TGTGCCAGCAGTTTATACGGACTAGCGGAGGGAGGAACCCAGTACTTC.

The genes are TRBV19 and TRBJ2-4; TRBD1 matches at 7 bases. Germline lookup yields CDR1 LNHDA and CDR2 SQIVND (reference sequence). Trimming at V came to 6 bases and at J to 7 bases, leaving 3 bases not matched to a gene. This CDR3 comprises 12 residues. CDR3 in amino acids: CASSRGSNIQYF. The CDR3 DNA sequence: TGTGCCAGTAGCAGGGGGTCCAACATTCAGTACTTC.

This clonotype was observed a handful of times. This rearrangement joins TRBV4-1 to TRBJ2-1; D unresolved. V was pared by 0 bases and J by 13 bases, with 13 bases between. The CDR3 has 13 residues. Germline CDR1 reads MGHRA; CDR2 reads YSYEKL. The CDR3 DNA is TGCGCCAGCAGCCAAGAAGATACAGACGGACAGTTCTTC. This sequence encodes CASSQEDTDGQFF.

This clonotype was found many times. V gene TRBV5-1 combines with J gene TRBJ2-7; TRBD2 is a possible D gene (6 bases). Trimming shortened V by 1 base and J by 2 bases, and 13 bases separated the two germline ends. Germline V gene data show CDR1 as SGHRS and CDR2 as YFSETQ. The CDR3 is made up of 15 amino acids. Here the CDR3 reads CASSLTAGSTYEQYF. CDR3 in DNA: TGCGCCAGCAGCTTGACCGCGGGATCCACCTACGAGCAGTACTTC.

This clonotype was seen ten or more times. The CDR3 DNA follows: TGTGCCAGCTCACCAGATGGGTCGACTGAGGGCGAGCAGTACTTC. Its protein product is CASSPDGSTEGEQYF. V is TRBV18 and J is TRBJ2-7; weak D call: TRBD2 (5 bases). The CDR3 is 15 residues long. V dropped 2 bases and J dropped 6 bases, with 17 bases sitting between them. Per germline, CDR1 KGHSH and CDR2 LQKENI.

This clonotype occurred many times. The chain uses TRBV3-1 and TRBJ2-1, with 7 nucleotides matching TRBD2. Germline lookup yields CDR1 LGHDT and CDR2 YNNKEL (reference sequence). The CDR3 totals 14 residues. The trim removed 5 bases at V and 5 bases at J, leaving 6 bases unmatched. CDR3 sequence: CASSITLADNEQFF. The CDR3 DNA reads TGTGCCAGCAGCATCACCCTAGCGGACAATGAGCAGTTCTTC.

This clonotype was detected ten times or more. CDR3 DNA: TGTGCCACCAAGATTAACTATGGCTACACCTTC. It translates to CATKINYGYTF. The chain recombines TRBV7-2 with TRBJ1-2; D remains unclear. The CDR3 runs to 11 residues. The V end lost 10 bases, the J end lost 1 base, and 7 bases lay between the germline ends. Germline V gives CDR1 SGHTA, CDR2 FQGNSA. The full variable domain, in which reference TRBV7-2 and TRBJ1-2 provide the parts outside the CDR3, is GAGVSQSPSNKVTEKGKDVELRCDPISGHTALYWYRQSLGQGLEFLIYFQGNSAPDKSGLPSDRFSAERTGGSVSTLTIQRTQQEDSAVYLCATKINYGYTFGSGTRLTVV.

At least ten counts were recorded for this clonotype. The chain is built from TRBV7-8 and TRBJ1-1; the D gene is possibly TRBD1 (5 bases). V was clipped by 5 bases and J by 4 bases, with 14 bases between them. Germline lookup yields CDR1 SGHVS and CDR2 FQNEAQ. This CDR3 spans 14 amino acids. The CDR3, as DNA: TGTGCCAGCAGCCCCACAGGAGTTGGCACTGAAGCTTTCTTT. Its protein product is CASSPTGVGTEAFF.

This clonotype was observed at least ten times. V and J are TRBV5-5 and TRBJ1-5; a possible D gene is TRBD1 (5 bases). The germline gives CDR1 SGHKS, CDR2 YYEKEE (reference sequence). V lost 3 bases and J 10 bases, leaving 17 bases between the germline ends. The CDR3 covers 14 residues. Here the CDR3 DNA reads TGTGCCAGCAGCTCCGATCGCTCCGGGGGACCCCAGCATTTT. Its protein product is CASSSDRSGGPQHF.

This clonotype was counted only a few times. The genes are TRBV19 and TRBJ1-5, with D perhaps matching TRBD1 (5 bases). Germline V CDR1 and CDR2: LNHDA, SQIVND (reference sequence). Trimming stripped 7 bases from V and 4 bases from J, with 17 bases between. The CDR3 spans 15 residues. This CDR3 reads CASTTSDSRNQPQHF. CDR3 nucleotide sequence: TGTGCCAGTACCACCTCAGACAGCCGAAATCAGCCCCAGCATTTT.

Ten or more counts support this clonotype. The rearrangement links TRBV2 to TRBJ1-1, with D possibly being TRBD1 (6 bases). Trimming took 8 bases from V and 0 from J, leaving 10 bases between them. The CDR3 is 13 residues long. Germline lookup yields CDR1 SNHLY and CDR2 FYNNEI. DNA of the CDR3: TGTGCCAGCTGTCAGGGGATGAACACTGAAGCTTTCTTT. Its protein product is CASCQGMNTEAFF. The full variable domain, rest sourced from reference TRBV2 and TRBJ1-1, is EPEVTQTPSHQVTQMGQEVILRCVPISNHLYFYWYRQILGQKVEFLVSFYNNEISEKSEIFDDQFSVERPDGSNFTLKIRSTKLEDSAMYFCASCQGMNTEAFFGQGTRLTVV.

The V call is TRBV29-1, the J call TRBJ2-5, with TRBD2 matching over 7 bases. With 7 bases clipped from V and 2 bases from J, the junction kept 7 bases outside the gene matches. CDR1 and CDR2 (germline): SQVTM, ANQGSEA. This CDR3 region has 13 residues. The chain's CDR3 is CSGARGLQETQYF. The CDR3 bases are TGCAGCGGTGCCCGGGGACTACAAGAGACCCAGTACTTC.